Shown below are 31 T cell receptor beta chains from a single sample sequenced in a study of T cell repertoires in cytomegalovirus infection. Using its own MiXCR run on the reads, TCRdb lists one record per CDR3 protein. The sample has about 740,000 distinct CDR3 sequences, 35% seen once. The sample was PBMCs. Receptors were obtained from a human donor in good health (CMV status not recorded). Some clones in this sample may be carry-over from other donors' samples.

About this clonotype itself: Mismatch with germline at one junction end may stem from a read error. The chain couples TRBV2 to TRBJ2-7; 8 bases agree with TRBD1. Germline CDR1 SNHLY, CDR2 FYNNEI. The CDR3 runs to 13 residues. CDR3 nucleotide sequence: TGTGCCAGCAGTGTGGGACAGGACTCTGAGCTGTACTTC. Translated: CASSVGQDSELYF.

This clonotype was recorded once. The rearrangement joins TRBV11-1 to TRBJ1-2; D is unresolved. V dropped 5 bases and J dropped 4 bases, with 14 bases sitting between them. Germline V gene sequence: CDR1 SGHAT, CDR2 FQDESV (reference sequence). The CDR3 length is 14 residues. The CDR3 region is CASSASPVIYGYTF. As DNA, the CDR3 is TGTGCCAGCAGCGCCTCACCGGTTATCTATGGCTACACCTTC.

There are many counts of this clonotype. The chain combines TRBV7-2 with TRBJ2-7; 9 bases are a match to TRBD1. V dropped 5 bases and J dropped 0; count of bases not matched to a gene: 14. CDR1 is SGHTA, CDR2 FQGNSA, per germline. The CDR3 consists of 18 residues. The CDR3 loop reads CASSNRVGQGLSSYEQYF. As DNA, the CDR3 is TGTGCCAGCAGCAACCGAGTGGGACAGGGCCTGAGCTCCTACGAGCAGTACTTC.

This clonotype was observed a few times. V usage is TRBV28 and J usage is TRBJ2-1; unclear D gene. Trimming took off 5 bases at V and 8 bases at J, with 10 bases between the two ends. Germline CDR1 reads MDHEN; CDR2 reads SYDVKM. This CDR3 contains 12 residues. The CDR3, as DNA: TGTGCCAGCAGTCCCCTCCTCTATGAGCAGTTCTTC. Translation gives CASSPLLYEQFF.

This clonotype was detected only a few times. The chain is built from TRBV2 and TRBJ1-1; D may be TRBD1 (6 bases). Trimming cost V 5 bases and J 7 bases, with 14 bases left between them. Per germline, CDR1 SNHLY and CDR2 FYNNEI. This CDR3 comprises 13 residues. The DNA for the CDR3 is TGTGCCAGCAGTCAACAGGGAGGCCTTGAAGCTTTCTTT. It yields the protein CASSQQGGLEAFF.

The chain is built from TRBV7-3 and TRBJ1-1, with D possibly TRBD1 on 6 matching bases. Germline V gives CDR1 SGHTA, CDR2 FQGTGA. Trimming removed 3 bases at V and 4 bases at J, with 18 bases between. The length of the CDR3 is 16 residues. CDR3 in DNA: TGTGCCAGCAGCTTCAACTTGGGGGGCGGGAGCACTGAAGCTTTCTTT. Amino acid sequence: CASSFNLGGGSTEAFF.

The sample holds a few counts of this clonotype. J is TRBJ2-7 and V is TRBV29-1; D could derive from TRBD1 or TRBD2 (6 bases each). V was shortened by 0 bases and J by 4 bases, with 22 bases between the two germline ends. The CDR3 is 17 residues long. CDR1 is SQVTM and CDR2 is ANQGSEA in the germline V gene. CDR3 nucleotides: TGCAGCGTTGAAGACCAGGAGGCGGGAACACAGGGTTACGAGCAGTACTTC. It specifies CSVEDQEAGTQGYEQYF.

About this clonotype: This may arise from a read error, as a much more abundant clone is one base away. Since no conserved phenylalanine or tryptophan closes the CDR3, a read error is the likely cause. The rearrangement links TRBV12-3 or TRBV12-4 to TRBJ2-7; D is possibly TRBD1 (5 bases). V lost 2 bases and J 2 bases, leaving 13 bases between the germline ends. CDR3 size: 15 residues. In DNA, the CDR3 is TGTGCCAGCAGTTTATTGGCCAGACAGACCTACGAGCAGTACATC. It encodes CASSLLARQTYEQYI.

This clonotype came up a few times. V gene TRBV3-1 combines with J gene TRBJ2-3; weak D call: TRBD2 (5 bases). Germline V gives CDR1 LGHDT, CDR2 YNNKEL (reference sequence). The V and J ends lost 3 bases and 12 bases respectively, with 13 bases between them. The CDR3 totals 12 residues. CDR3 amino acids: CASSQTEEVQYF. As DNA, the CDR3 is TGTGCCAGCAGCCAGACGGAGGAGGTCCAGTATTTT.

Concerning this clonotype itself: This may come from a read error, since a much larger clone is one base off. This rearrangement joins TRBV7-9 to TRBJ1-1, with 9 bases fitting TRBD1. Germline V lookup: CDR1 SEHNR, CDR2 FQNEAQ (reference sequence). The CDR3 has 15 amino acids. The CDR3 spells CASSSDRGVNTEDFF. DNA of the CDR3: TGTGCCAGCAGCTCGGACAGGGGTGTGAACACTGAAGATTTCTTT. The whole variable domain, remainder taken from reference TRBV7-9 and TRBJ1-1, is DTGVSQNPRHKITKRGQNVTFRCDPISEHNRLYWYRQTLGQGPEFLTYFQNEAQLEKSRLLSDRFSAERPKGSFSTLEIQRTEQGDSAMYLCASSSDRGVNTEDFFGQGTRLTVV.

The chain employs TRBV7-9 and TRBJ1-1; 7 bases are a match to TRBD1. V gave up 3 bases and J gave up 6 bases; unmatched junction bases: 7. This CDR3 has 14 residues. Looked up from germline, CDR1 is SEHNR and CDR2 is FQNEAQ (reference sequence). CDR3 region: CASSFTGTVAEAFF. As DNA, the CDR3 is TGTGCCAGCAGCTTTACCGGGACAGTCGCTGAAGCTTTCTTT. The whole variable domain, remainder taken from reference TRBV7-9 and TRBJ1-1, is DTGVSQNPRHKITKRGQNVTFRCDPISEHNRLYWYRQTLGQGPEFLTYFQNEAQLEKSRLLSDRFSAERPKGSFSTLEIQRTEQGDSAMYLCASSFTGTVAEAFFGQGTRLTVV.

This chain joins TRBV6-1 and TRBJ2-5; no firm D call. V lost 0 bases, J lost 7 bases, and 9 bases lay in between. Germline CDR1 MNHNS, CDR2 SASEGT. This CDR3 is 13 amino acids long. The CDR3 region has the DNA TGTGCCAGCAGTGAAGCTCTGGAAGGGACCCAGTACTTC. As protein: CASSEALEGTQYF.

The CDR3 bases are TGTGCCAGCAGCCCCCAGGGTAGTTTGGAGACCCAGTACTTC. Protein product: CASSPQGSLETQYF. This chain links TRBV9 with TRBJ2-5; maybe TRBD1 (5 bases). V was clipped by 4 bases and J by 5 bases, with 15 bases between them. This CDR3 has 14 residues. The germline V gene encodes CDR1 SGDLS and CDR2 YYNGEE.

With regard to this clonotype: Likely a read error: the CDR3 ends without its conserved phenylalanine or tryptophan. The chain recombines TRBV11-2 with TRBJ2-1, with 9 bases fitting TRBD2. Trimming at V came to 4 bases and at J to 5 bases, leaving 9 bases not matched to a gene. CDR3 length equals 16 residues. In germline, CDR1 is SGHAT, CDR2 FQNNGV. CDR3 bases: TGTGCCAGCAGCTCTACCCTAGCGGGGATCGACAATGAGCAGTTCTTA. It encodes CASSSTLAGIDNEQFL.

This clonotype has only a few counts. The J gene is TRBJ1-5, the V gene TRBV12-3 or TRBV12-4; D not certain. The CDR3 has 13 residues. V was trimmed by 5 bases and J by 8 bases, leaving 13 bases between them. CDR3 DNA sequence: TGTGCCAGCAGTATAAGTTTTGTCGAGCCCCAGCATTTT. It specifies CASSISFVEPQHF.

This chain uses TRBV6-2 or TRBV6-3 with TRBJ1-2, with a weak D call TRBD1 (6 bases). The V end was cut by 7 bases, the J end by 8 bases, with 17 bases between. From germline, CDR1 is MNHEY and CDR2 SVGEGT. The CDR3 runs 13 residues. CDR3 region: CASNPDRRRGYTF. Here the CDR3 DNA reads TGTGCCAGCAACCCGGACAGACGGCGCGGCTACACCTTC.

The J gene is TRBJ2-7, the V gene TRBV29-1; TRBD1 matches 12 bases. From germline, CDR1 is SQVTM and CDR2 ANQGSEA. With 5 bases clipped from V and 4 bases from J, the junction kept 3 bases outside the gene matches. This CDR3 contains 13 residues. The CDR3 DNA reads TGCAGCGTTCCGGGACAGGGGGCATACGAGCAGTACTTC. Its protein product is CSVPGQGAYEQYF.

CDR3 in DNA: TGTGCCAGCAGACTGGCTTACAATCAGCCCCAGCATTTT. It yields the protein CASRLAYNQPQHF. The chain recombines TRBV6-2 or TRBV6-3 with TRBJ1-5; D not resolved. CDR1 and CDR2 (germline): MNHEY, SVGEGT. V dropped 6 bases and J dropped 3 bases, with 9 bases sitting between them. The CDR3 spans 13 residues.

The V call is TRBV27, the J call TRBJ2-7; maybe TRBD2 (6 bases). V gave up 4 bases and J gave up 4 bases, with 11 bases separating them. There are 13 residues in the CDR3. CDR1 is MNHEY and CDR2 is SMNVEV in the germline V gene (reference sequence). CDR3 protein: CASSSGGYYEQYF. The CDR3 coding sequence is TGTGCCAGCAGTTCAGGAGGGTATTACGAGCAGTACTTC.

Written as DNA, the CDR3 is TGTGCCAGCAGCTTATATCCGATGGGGTGGGCAGATACGCAGTATTTT. It encodes CASSLYPMGWADTQYF. V usage is TRBV7-3 and J usage is TRBJ2-3; no clear D gene. The CDR3 consists of 16 residues. Trimming pared 2 bases from V and 4 bases from J, leaving 16 bases between. From germline, CDR1 is SGHTA and CDR2 FQGTGA.

This clonotype was detected ten times or more. This chain joins TRBV10-3 and TRBJ1-5; D is unresolved. From germline, CDR1 is ENHRY and CDR2 SYGVKD. Trimming took off 0 bases at V and 4 bases at J, with 7 bases between the two ends. This CDR3 is 14 amino acids long. CDR3 loop: CAISESGGNQPQHF. Written as DNA, the CDR3 is TGTGCCATCAGTGAGTCTGGAGGGAATCAGCCCCAGCATTTT.

The chain is built from TRBV9 and TRBJ2-3, with TRBD2 matching 12 bases. Per the germline V gene, CDR1 is SGDLS and CDR2 is YYNGEE. J lost 3 bases, V lost 2 bases, and 7 bases had no gene match. The CDR3 has 17 residues. CDR3 protein: CASSVDLAGGITDTQYF. CDR3 DNA sequence: TGTGCCAGCAGCGTGGATCTAGCGGGGGGGATAACAGATACGCAGTATTTT. Variable domain in full (rest from reference TRBV9 and TRBJ2-3): DSGVTQTPKHLITATGQRVTLRCSPRSGDLSVYWYQQSLDQGLQFLIQYYNGEERAKGNILERFSAQQFPDLHSELNLSSLELGDSALYFCASSVDLAGGITDTQYFGPGTRLTVL.

This clonotype was seen at least ten times. V gene TRBV6-1 combines with J gene TRBJ2-2; 8 positions agree with TRBD1. This CDR3 is 15 amino acids long. V gave up 9 bases and J gave up 4 bases; unmatched junction bases: 10. Germline loops: CDR1 MNHNS, CDR2 SASEGT. The CDR3 spells CASAGGPLGTGELFF. CDR3 DNA: TGTGCCAGTGCAGGGGGCCCTTTGGGCACCGGGGAGCTGTTTTTT.

This chain connects TRBV5-1 to TRBJ2-2; D is tentatively TRBD1 or TRBD2 (5 bases each). The CDR3 sequence is 15 residues long. Deletions cut 0 bases from V and 6 bases from J, with 12 bases between. CDR1 SGHRS and CDR2 YFSETQ come from the germline V gene. CDR3 region: CASSLGGVQAGELFF. The CDR3 nucleotides read TGCGCCAGCAGCTTGGGAGGGGTCCAAGCCGGGGAGCTGTTTTTT.

The CDR3 loop reads CASSPPGRNNEQFF. The CDR3 nucleotides are TGTGCCAGCAGCCCACCGGGACGCAACAATGAGCAGTTCTTC. V is TRBV11-2 and J is TRBJ2-1; the D gene could be TRBD1 or TRBD2 (5 bases each). Germline CDR1 and CDR2: SGHAT and FQNNGV. The germline V and J ends were trimmed by 5 bases and 5 bases, with 13 bases remaining between them. This CDR3 contains 14 residues.

Only a few counts were recorded for this clonotype. The chain uses TRBV28 and TRBJ1-1; unclear D gene. Looked up from germline, CDR1 is MDHEN and CDR2 is SYDVKM. There are 14 residues in the CDR3. V was trimmed by 6 bases and J by 1 base, leaving 12 bases between them. The CDR3 coding sequence is TGTGCCAGCAGACTCCTTTGGAAGAACACTGAAGCTTTCTTT. It specifies CASRLLWKNTEAFF.

The chain employs TRBV28 and TRBJ2-4; 7 nucleotides match TRBD1. Germline V gives CDR1 MDHEN, CDR2 SYDVKM. V gave up 5 bases and J gave up 5 bases; unmatched junction bases: 9. This CDR3 comprises 15 residues. In DNA form, the CDR3 reads TGTGCCAGCAGTCCTCTAAGACAGGGCGAAAACATTCAGTACTTC. The encoded protein is CASSPLRQGENIQYF.

A remark on this clonotype: One junction end disagrees with the germline gene, perhaps due to a read error. V usage is TRBV20-1 and J usage is TRBJ1-5; possibly TRBD1 for D (5 bases). The CDR3 sequence is 15 residues long. Germline CDR1 reads DFQATT; CDR2 reads SNEGSKA (reference sequence). The CDR3, as DNA: TGCAGTTCTAGAGATATGACAGCGGGCAATCAGCCCCAGCATTTT. Protein: CSSRDMTAGNQPQHF.

Only one count was recorded for this clonotype. At one end, the junction sequence differs from germline, possibly due to a read error. The chain joins TRBV5-6 to TRBJ1-2, with D tentatively TRBD1 (6 bases). This CDR3 has 15 residues. Germline assignment: CDR1 SGHDT and CDR2 YYEEEE. CDR3: CASSLGTAYSYGYPF. As DNA, the CDR3 is TGTGCCAGCAGCTTGGGGACAGCCTACTCCTATGGCTACCCCTTC.

The chain has TRBV11-2 and TRBJ2-5, with 16 nucleotides matching TRBD2. Germline lookup yields CDR1 SGHAT and CDR2 FQNNGV. The CDR3 is 17 residues long. The J segment lost 5 bases and the V segment lost 5 bases, leaving 8 bases of the junction unmatched. CDR3 DNA: TGTGCCAGCAGCCAAGGGACTAGCGGGGGGGCCCCCGAGACCCAGTACTTC. It codes for CASSQGTSGGAPETQYF.

This clonotype was seen only a few times. The chain links TRBV6-6 to TRBJ1-1; no clear D gene. Germline V gives CDR1 MNHNY, CDR2 SVGAGI (reference sequence). The CDR3 contains 12 residues. Trimming pared 2 bases from V and 7 bases from J, leaving 8 bases between. CDR3 residues: CASSYPGGEAFF. The CDR3 DNA reads as TGTGCCAGCAGTTACCCGGGCGGTGAAGCTTTCTTT.